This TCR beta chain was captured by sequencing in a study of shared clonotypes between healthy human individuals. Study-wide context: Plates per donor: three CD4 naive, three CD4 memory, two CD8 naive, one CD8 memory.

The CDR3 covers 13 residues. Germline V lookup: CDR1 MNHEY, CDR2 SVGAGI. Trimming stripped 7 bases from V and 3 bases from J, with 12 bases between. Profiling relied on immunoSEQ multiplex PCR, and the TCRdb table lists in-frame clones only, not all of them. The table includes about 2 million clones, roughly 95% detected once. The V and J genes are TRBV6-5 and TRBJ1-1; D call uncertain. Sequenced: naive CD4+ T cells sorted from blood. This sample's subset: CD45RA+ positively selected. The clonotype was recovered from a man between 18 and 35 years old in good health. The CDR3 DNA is TGTGCCAGCACCGACCCGAGGGACACTGAAGCTTTCTTT. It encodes CASTDPRDTEAFF.